This TCR beta chain was found in a study of cytomegalovirus exposure and HLA in healthy donors. Primers for the PCR totalled 60 Vbeta and 13 Jbeta. Sequencing was performed with immunoSEQ multiplex PCR; in TCRdb, only in-frame clones are kept and a portion is missing. The repertoire holds 150,000 to 160,000 clones, with roughly 80% as singletons. Healthy bone marrow donors formed the donor group. The TCR sequence derives from a woman aged 40 to 50 in good health and CMV-seronegative. Sequenced: PBMCs.

CDR3 coding DNA: TGTGCTAGTGGTCTTACAGGGGGCAATCAGCCCCAGCATTTT. Encoded protein: CASGLTGGNQPQHF. J is TRBJ1-5 and V is TRBV12-5; 7 bases are shared with TRBD1. V shed 5 bases and J 2 bases; nucleotides not matched to a gene: 3. The CDR3 is 14 amino acids. The germline V gene has CDR1 LGHNT and CDR2 FRNRAP.